The 27 T cell receptor beta chains reported below all come from one sample, sequenced in a study of neurological immune-mediated disorders (dated by TCRdb to the late 2010s). The library came from 5' RACE. The run used an Illumina HiSeq 2500. TCRdb applied fastp at Q25 and MiXCR to the public reads, then kept only in-frame beta chains. All rows with the same CDR3 protein become a single entry with the most common DNA and genes. The sample table records more than 13,000 distinct CDR3 sequences; 7% of these occur just once. Around 22% of the sample rests with the top ten. The sequencing input was CD8+ T cells from blood. The receptors here all came from a woman aged 40-49 years in good health.

This clonotype has ten or more counts. This CDR3 reads CASSFSTGIPGEQYF. CDR3 nucleotide sequence: TGTGCCAGCAGCTTTTCGACCGGGATCCCCGGCGAGCAGTACTTC. The rearrangement links TRBV7-6 to TRBJ2-7; a weak D match, TRBD2 (5 bases). Germline CDR1 is SGHVS and CDR2 is FNYEAQ. The CDR3 is made up of 15 amino acids. V gave up 3 bases and J gave up 6 bases, with 18 bases separating them.

This clonotype came up many times. V gene TRBV25-1 combines with J gene TRBJ1-5; D gene ambiguous. In germline, CDR1 is MGHDK, CDR2 SYGVNS. V lost 4 bases, J lost 10 bases, and 14 bases lay in between. The CDR3 length is 13 residues. CDR3 DNA: TGTGCCAGCAGTGGTGCCGGCGCCTCTCCCCAGCATTTT. It specifies CASSGAGASPQHF. The full variable domain, in which reference TRBV25-1 and TRBJ1-5 provide the parts outside the CDR3, is EADIYQTPRYLVIGTGKKITLECSQTMGHDKMYWYQQDPGMELHLIHYSYGVNSTEKGDLSSESTVSRIRTEHFPLTLESARPSHTSQYLCASSGAGASPQHFGDGTRLSIL.

This clonotype was detected many times. This chain joins TRBV20-1 and TRBJ1-1; 8 positions match TRBD1. Germline-derived CDR1 and CDR2 are DFQATT and SNEGSKA (reference sequence). The CDR3 spans 13 residues. Losses at the gene ends were 3 bases for V and 7 bases for J; bases not matched to a gene: 7. CDR3 nucleotides: TGCAGTGCTAGGGACAGGGTTCAACGTGAAGCTTTCTTT. Residues: CSARDRVQREAFF.

Comments on this clonotype: At one of its ends the junction is not consistent with the germline gene, which may arise from a read error. The genes are TRBV19 and TRBJ2-7; possibly TRBD1 for D (5 bases). This CDR3 has 13 residues. CDR1 and CDR2 from the germline V gene are LNHDA and SQIVND (reference sequence). CDR3 in DNA: TGTGCCAGTAGTCAGGGCGAGGCCTACGAGCAGTACTTT. Translated: CASSQGEAYEQYF.

This clonotype showed up many times. The chain joins TRBV7-8 to TRBJ1-4, with a weak D call TRBD1 (5 bases). Germline V gene sequence: CDR1 SGHVS, CDR2 FQNEAQ. This CDR3 is built from 18 residues. V lost 5 bases to trimming and J lost 14 bases, with 33 bases between them. CDR3 nucleotide sequence: TGTGCCAGCAGCAAAGGGCCAGCCAAACCTCTCACCGAGGGGTGGCTGTTTTTT. It yields the protein CASSKGPAKPLTEGWLFF.

This clonotype occurred many times. This chain uses TRBV6-6 with TRBJ1-6; TRBD1 is a possible D gene (6 bases). Between the trimmed V and J ends, which lost 5 bases and 7 bases, there was a span of 12 bases. Germline V gene lookup returns CDR1 MNHNY and CDR2 SVGAGI (reference sequence). The CDR3 consists of 14 residues. The CDR3: CASSRRQENSPLHF. CDR3 nucleotides: TGTGCCAGCAGTAGACGACAGGAAAATTCACCCCTCCACTTT.

Many counts were recorded for this clonotype. This chain uses TRBV5-1 with TRBJ1-2, with D possibly being TRBD1 (5 bases). Germline CDR1 SGHRS, CDR2 YFSETQ. This CDR3 is built from 12 residues. Trimming stripped 5 bases from V and 8 bases from J, with 13 bases between. Written as DNA, the CDR3 is TGCGCCAGCAGTGCAGGGCTAAGCGGCTACACCTTC. It codes for CASSAGLSGYTF.

In its sample, this clonotype ranks as medium-sized (0.01 to 0.1%). The chain joins TRBV20-1 to TRBJ1-4; D is ambiguous. This CDR3 comprises 16 residues. Deletions cut 0 bases from V and 0 bases from J, with 11 bases between. Germline V gene lookup returns CDR1 DFQATT and CDR2 SNEGSKA (reference sequence). CDR3 sequence: CSARDLRAATNEKLFF. CDR3 nucleotides: TGCAGTGCTAGAGATCTAAGGGCGGCAACTAATGAAAAACTGTTTTTT.

This clonotype was detected ten times or more. The chain recombines TRBV18 with TRBJ2-1; possibly TRBD2 for D (5 bases). The length of the CDR3 is 15 residues. Germline CDR1 is KGHSH and CDR2 is LQKENI. In nucleotides, the CDR3 is TGTGCTAGCGACTACGAGGGAGCATCCTACAATGAGCAGTTCTTC. Its translation: CASDYEGASYNEQFF.

This clonotype was recorded many times. The J gene is TRBJ2-5, the V gene TRBV20-1; the D is unclear. Germline CDR1 and CDR2: DFQATT and SNEGSKA (reference sequence). The CDR3 length is 14 residues. Trimming took 3 bases from V and 5 from J, leaving 16 bases between them. The CDR3 protein is CSASRNLEWETQYF. The CDR3 coding sequence is TGCAGTGCTAGTCGGAACCTAGAGTGGGAGACCCAGTACTTC.

This clonotype was observed at least ten times. The chain carries TRBV10-2 and TRBJ2-3, with unresolved D. The CDR3 spans 12 residues. Germline CDR1 WSHSY, CDR2 SAAADI. V gave up 6 bases and J gave up 2 bases, with 6 bases separating them. The CDR3 DNA reads as TGCGCCAGCAGACTTAACACAGATACGCAGTATTTT. This codes for CASRLNTDTQYF.

V is TRBV7-2 and J is TRBJ2-1; D is uncertain. Germline CDR1 is SGHTA and CDR2 is FQGNSA. This CDR3 contains 11 residues. The ends were cut back, 4 bases at V and 12 bases at J, with 10 bases in the middle. The CDR3 protein is CASSYTDTQFF. The CDR3 nucleotides read TGTGCCAGCAGCTACACAGATACGCAGTTCTTC.

This clonotype was counted many times. The chain joins TRBV11-2 to TRBJ1-3; D gene uncertain. The CDR3 length is 18 residues. Trimming pared 1 base from V and 4 bases from J, leaving 20 bases between. Looked up from germline, CDR1 is SGHAT and CDR2 is FQNNGV. CDR3 region: CASSLGLSHSLRGNTIYF. In DNA, the CDR3 is TGTGCCAGCAGCTTAGGCCTCAGTCATTCCCTCCGAGGAAACACCATATATTTT.

This clonotype came up many times. CDR3 sequence reads: CASSELGQEQYF. The CDR3 nucleotides read TGTGCCAGCAGTGAATTGGGGCAAGAGCAGTACTTC. This rearrangement joins TRBV25-1 to TRBJ2-7; a possible D gene is TRBD1 (5 bases). This CDR3 comprises 12 residues. The germline CDR1 and CDR2 sequences are MGHDK and SYGVNS. The V gene lost 1 base and the J gene lost 7 bases, with 8 bases spanning the gap.

This clonotype was seen ten or more times. The chain carries TRBV27 and TRBJ2-3; a weak D match, TRBD2 (5 bases). Between the trimmed V and J ends, which lost 5 bases and 3 bases, there was a span of 12 bases. The CDR3 is made up of 14 amino acids. Germline CDR1 reads MNHEY; CDR2 reads SMNVEV (reference sequence). CDR3 in amino acids: CASSAVGSTDTQYF. In DNA, the CDR3 is TGTGCCAGCAGTGCCGTGGGGAGTACAGATACGCAGTATTTT.

This clonotype was recorded at least ten times. The V and J genes are TRBV27 and TRBJ1-2, with a tentative D call TRBD1 (5 bases). The germline CDR1 and CDR2 sequences are MNHEY and SMNVEV (reference sequence). This CDR3 has 12 amino acids. V was shortened by 2 bases and J by 8 bases, with 9 bases between the two germline ends. The CDR3: CASSLGGLGYTF. CDR3 sequence (DNA): TGTGCCAGCAGTTTAGGGGGTTTAGGCTACACCTTC.

This clonotype was counted ten times or more. The chain is built from TRBV27 and TRBJ2-7; D gene ambiguous. The CDR3 runs to 14 residues. The germline V and J ends were trimmed by 2 bases and 2 bases, with 10 bases remaining between them. Germline CDR1 MNHEY, CDR2 SMNVEV (reference sequence). The CDR3 loop is CASSLLSSPYEQYF. The CDR3 DNA follows: TGTGCCAGCAGTTTACTAAGCAGCCCCTACGAGCAGTACTTC.

CDR3 amino acids: CASTRLAGGPHNEQFF. CDR3 nucleotide sequence: TGTGCCTCTACCCGACTAGCGGGAGGGCCCCACAATGAGCAGTTCTTC. J is TRBJ2-1 and V is TRBV12-3 or TRBV12-4, with 14 nucleotides matching TRBD2. After removal of 11 bases from V and 5 bases from J, the junction contained 11 bases not matched to a gene. This CDR3 contains 16 residues.

At least ten counts were recorded for this clonotype. V usage is TRBV3-1 and J usage is TRBJ2-7; TRBD2 agrees at 8 bases. The CDR3 is 14 residues long. Germline assignment: CDR1 LGHDT and CDR2 YNNKEL (reference sequence). Unmatched junction bases numbered 7, after V lost 4 bases and J lost 5 bases. The CDR3 sequence is CASSPEREINEQYF. The CDR3 region has the DNA TGTGCCAGCAGCCCCGAGCGGGAGATCAACGAGCAGTACTTC.

In this sample, this clonotype turned up many times. CDR3 region: CASSPPGGEGKYF. CDR3 DNA: TGTGCCAGCAGCCCGCCTGGTGGGGAGGGGAAGTACTTC. The rearrangement uses TRBV7-2 and TRBJ2-7; 7 bases agree with TRBD2. CDR1 SGHTA and CDR2 FQGNSA come from the germline V gene. V dropped 5 bases and J dropped 11; count of bases not matched to a gene: 12. The CDR3 covers 13 residues.

Many counts were recorded for this clonotype. This chain links TRBV27 with TRBJ2-5; the match to TRBD1 covers 11 bases. Germline lookup yields CDR1 MNHEY and CDR2 SMNVEV (reference sequence). This CDR3 is built from 15 residues. V lost 5 bases and J lost 5; bases outside the gene matches: 7. Here the CDR3 reads CASSPGTGGGETQYF. The CDR3 DNA reads TGTGCCAGCAGTCCCGGGACAGGGGGGGGGGAGACCCAGTACTTC.

In its sample, this clonotype was seen many times. J is TRBJ1-1 and V is TRBV12-3 or TRBV12-4, with TRBD1 matching over 10 bases. The CDR3 runs to 18 residues. The V gene end was trimmed by 6 bases and the J gene end by 4 bases; junction bases not matched to a gene: 17. CDR3 DNA sequence: TGTGCCAGCAGGCAACGGGGCGGGGACAGGGGACAACGCACTGAAGCTTTCTTT. It yields the protein CASRQRGGDRGQRTEAFF.

Many counts were recorded for this clonotype. The chain joins TRBV5-1 to TRBJ2-5; TRBD2 might be the D (6 bases). This CDR3 has 14 amino acids. The germline gives CDR1 SGHRS, CDR2 YFSETQ. Trimming cost V 0 bases and J 5 bases, with 11 bases left between them. CDR3 in DNA: TGCGCCAGCAGCTTGGTCGGGAGCGATGAGACCCAGTACTTC. Residues: CASSLVGSDETQYF.

This clonotype was detected ten times or more. The rearrangement uses TRBV5-1 and TRBJ2-1; D is possibly TRBD2 (7 bases). Germline V gene lookup returns CDR1 SGHRS and CDR2 YFSETQ. CDR3 length: 15 amino acids. Deletions cut 0 bases from V and 9 bases from J, with 16 bases between. The CDR3 sequence: CASSLGGGLRSEQFF. In nucleotides, the CDR3 is TGCGCCAGCAGCTTGGGGGGGGGGCTCCGGAGTGAGCAGTTCTTC.

There are many counts of this clonotype. V gene TRBV9 combines with J gene TRBJ2-2; D is undetermined. CDR1 SGDLS and CDR2 YYNGEE come from the germline V gene. V was cut by 4 bases and J by 5 bases, with 9 bases left in between. CDR3 length equals 13 residues. The CDR3 coding sequence is TGTGCCAGCAGCCCGCTCGTAACCGGGGAGCTGTTTTTT. It codes for CASSPLVTGELFF.

This clonotype was seen at least ten times. The chain links TRBV20-1 to TRBJ2-7; 9 bases agree with TRBD2. The CDR3 runs to 13 residues. The trim removed 6 bases at V and 4 bases at J, leaving 7 bases unmatched. Germline V gene data show CDR1 as DFQATT and CDR2 as SNEGSKA (reference sequence). The CDR3 here is CSAAALAGYEQYF. The CDR3 region has the DNA TGCAGTGCAGCCGCGCTAGCGGGGTACGAGCAGTACTTC.

In its sample, this clonotype was seen many times. This chain links TRBV14 with TRBJ2-1; TRBD1 aligns across 11 bases. The ends lost 5 bases at V and 0 bases at J; junction bases unmatched: 18. The germline V gene has CDR1 SGHDN and CDR2 FVKESK. The CDR3 contains 21 residues. The CDR3: CASSSLWGTGGWSDSYNEQFF. In DNA form, the CDR3 reads TGTGCCAGCAGCTCCCTCTGGGGGACAGGGGGGTGGTCCGACTCCTACAATGAGCAGTTCTTC. Combining the CDR3 with reference TRBV14 and TRBJ2-1 gives the whole variable domain EAGVTQFPSHSVIEKGQTVTLRCDPISGHDNLYWYRRVMGKEIKFLLHFVKESKQDESGMPNNRFLAERTGGTYSTLKVQPAELEDSGVYFCASSSLWGTGGWSDSYNEQFFGPGTRLTVL.